A single sample is the source of the 22 T cell receptor beta chains below, sequenced in a study of beta chain features in type 1 diabetes. Of the isolated RNA, all was reverse transcribed, and so the sequenced material was expressed TCRB transcripts. Method: immunoSEQ multiplex PCR; TCRdb's copy keeps in-frame clones and lacks some. The sample has about 340,000 clones; under 8.5% are singletons. Sequencing was performed on central memory CD4+ T cells from blood. The receptors stem from a young woman in good health.

The chain carries TRBV9 and TRBJ2-3; possible D gene TRBD1, 6 bases. The CDR3 has 15 residues. Between the trimmed V and J ends, which lost 4 bases and 3 bases, there was a span of 15 bases. The germline CDR1 and CDR2 sequences are SGDLS and YYNGEE. CDR3 sequence: CASSFGGQGTDTQYF. The CDR3 region has the DNA TGTGCCAGCAGCTTTGGCGGGCAGGGGACAGATACGCAGTATTTT.

This clone appeared a few times. The rearrangement links TRBV7-9 to TRBJ2-7; 11 bases align to TRBD1. The CDR3 runs to 17 residues. The ends lost 5 bases at V and 3 bases at J; junction bases unmatched: 12. Per germline, CDR1 SEHNR and CDR2 FQNEAQ (reference sequence). This CDR3 reads CASSPRPAGQGDYEQYF. CDR3 nucleotide sequence: TGTGCCAGCAGCCCTCGGCCCGCGGGACAGGGGGACTACGAGCAGTACTTC.

This clone turned up a few times. This chain joins TRBV5-1 and TRBJ2-5; 7 bases align to TRBD2. V shed 1 base and J 2 bases; nucleotides not matched to a gene: 5. Germline V gene sequence: CDR1 SGHRS, CDR2 YFSETQ. The CDR3 extends over 15 amino acids. CDR3 DNA sequence: TGCGCCAGCAGCTTGTCGGGAGGCCCTCAAGAGACCCAGTACTTC. This gives the protein CASSLSGGPQETQYF.

This clone was observed at least ten times. The chain links TRBV6-6 to TRBJ2-5; D is possibly TRBD1 (5 bases). Germline V CDR1 and CDR2: MNHNY, SVGAGI (reference sequence). V dropped 2 bases and J dropped 5 bases, with 9 bases sitting between them. This CDR3 has 13 residues. This CDR3 reads CASSYRTHETQYF. The CDR3 region has the DNA TGTGCCAGCAGTTACAGGACACACGAGACCCAGTACTTC.

There are a few counts of this clone. The rearrangement links TRBV11-2 to TRBJ2-2, with D perhaps being TRBD1 or TRBD2 (6 bases each). The germline CDR1 and CDR2 sequences are SGHAT and FQNNGV. Trimming stripped 6 bases from V and 0 bases from J, with 17 bases between. The CDR3 is 17 amino acids. The CDR3 reads CASSLRGAGANTGELFF. CDR3 DNA sequence: TGTGCCAGCAGTCTAAGGGGGGCAGGCGCGAACACCGGGGAGCTGTTTTTT.

This chain uses TRBV29-1 with TRBJ2-5; 15 bases fit TRBD2. Germline CDR1 reads SQVTM; CDR2 reads ANQGSEA. Trimming removed 6 bases from V and 11 bases from J; junction bases left unmatched: 13. This CDR3 contains 15 residues. This CDR3 reads CSVTGTSGRRGEQYF. The DNA of the CDR3 is TGCAGCGTCACCGGGACTAGCGGGAGGAGGGGGGAGCAGTACTTC.

The J gene is TRBJ2-3, the V gene TRBV9; 10 bases fit TRBD2. This CDR3 is built from 16 residues. With 3 bases clipped from V and 2 bases from J, the junction kept 6 bases outside the gene matches. Germline V gene lookup returns CDR1 SGDLS and CDR2 YYNGEE. CDR3 DNA: TGTGCCAGCAGCGAGACTAGCGGGCCCCCCACAGATACGCAGTATTTT. Amino acid sequence: CASSETSGPPTDTQYF.

The chain couples TRBV10-2 to TRBJ1-1; TRBD1 matches 8 bases. Germline CDR1 and CDR2: WSHSY and SAAADI. V was pared by 0 bases and J by 3 bases, with 6 bases of the junction left unmatched. The CDR3 extends over 16 amino acids. The DNA of the CDR3 is TGCGCCAGCAGTGAGTCTATCGGACAGGGCCACACTGAAGCTTTCTTT. Translated, it gives CASSESIGQGHTEAFF.

The CDR3 nucleotides read TGTGCCAGCAGCTTCGGACTAGCGGGAGCGTCATACAATGAGCAGTTCTTC. Translating gives CASSFGLAGASYNEQFF. The chain is built from TRBV7-9 and TRBJ2-1; 13 positions match TRBD2. Unmatched junction bases numbered 6, after V lost 3 bases and J lost 4 bases. The CDR3 covers 17 residues. Germline loops: CDR1 SEHNR, CDR2 FQNEAQ (reference sequence).

The V call is TRBV7-3, the J call TRBJ2-1, with 8 bases lining up with TRBD1. The CDR3 covers 12 residues. After removal of 6 bases from V and 9 bases from J, the junction contained 4 bases not matched to a gene. Germline V CDR1 and CDR2: SGHTA, FQGTGA. The CDR3 sequence is CASRKTGVEQFF. The CDR3 bases are TGTGCCAGCAGAAAGACAGGGGTTGAGCAGTTCTTC.

The chain uses TRBV29-1 and TRBJ2-3; 8 bases agree with TRBD2. CDR1 is SQVTM, CDR2 ANQGSEA, per germline. The V and J ends lost 5 bases and 1 base, in that order; junction bases with no gene match: 5. This CDR3 spans 14 amino acids. This chain's CDR3 is CSVFDGRGTDTQYF. The CDR3 DNA sequence: TGCAGCGTTTTTGACGGGAGGGGCACAGATACGCAGTATTTT.

This clone was counted between two and nine times. The V and J genes are TRBV28 and TRBJ2-1; D not certain. Germline CDR1 MDHEN, CDR2 SYDVKM. This CDR3 spans 14 amino acids. Trimming shortened V by 5 bases and J by 5 bases, and 13 bases separated the two germline ends. The CDR3 DNA follows: TGTGCCAGCAGTACACCTCCGGAAAACAATGAGCAGTTCTTC. Amino acids: CASSTPPENNEQFF.

This clone has ten or more counts. The chain links TRBV10-3 to TRBJ2-2; 8 bases line up with TRBD2. The CDR3 has 15 amino acids. After removal of 4 bases from V and 5 bases from J, the junction contained 6 bases not matched to a gene. CDR1 ENHRY and CDR2 SYGVKD come from the germline V gene. CDR3 sequence: CAISVTGGRTGELFF. The CDR3 bases are TGTGCCATCAGTGTAACGGGAGGGCGAACCGGGGAGCTGTTTTTT.

The rearrangement links TRBV27 to TRBJ2-1, with D perhaps TRBD2 (6 bases). The CDR3 contains 11 residues. V lost 4 bases and J 16 bases, leaving 14 bases between the germline ends. From germline, CDR1 is MNHEY and CDR2 SMNVEV (reference sequence). The chain's CDR3 is CASSSTSGQFF. DNA for the CDR3: TGTGCCAGCAGTTCGACTAGTGGTCAATTCTTC.

The chain is built from TRBV7-6 and TRBJ2-7; D not resolved. The V gene's germline CDR1 is SGHVS and CDR2 FNYEAQ. The CDR3 extends over 14 amino acids. Trimming took 1 base from V and 3 from J, leaving 10 bases between them. As DNA, the CDR3 is TGTGCCAGCAGCTTAGTTGACGGAGACTACGAGCAGTACTTC. Amino acid sequence: CASSLVDGDYEQYF.

This clone was seen many times. The V and J genes are TRBV28 and TRBJ2-1, with 9 bases fitting TRBD1. Germline assignment: CDR1 MDHEN and CDR2 SYDVKM. This CDR3 region has 13 residues. V gave up 2 bases and J gave up 15 bases; unmatched junction bases: 8. This CDR3 is CASSLTLQGASFF. CDR3 nucleotides: TGTGCCAGCAGTTTAACCCTACAGGGGGCGTCGTTCTTC.

This clone was counted ten times or more. The V gene is TRBV10-3, the J gene TRBJ1-1; D gene ambiguous. The CDR3 consists of 13 residues. Germline CDR1 is ENHRY and CDR2 is SYGVKD. V was clipped by 4 bases and J by 2 bases, with 8 bases between them. In DNA form, the CDR3 reads TGTGCCATCAGTGGTCTGATTAACACTGAAGCTTTCTTT. Its protein product is CAISGLINTEAFF.

The J gene is TRBJ2-5, the V gene TRBV15; D not resolved. In germline, CDR1 is LNHNV, CDR2 YYDKDF (reference sequence). This CDR3 has 15 amino acids. V lost 3 bases to trimming and J lost 5 bases, with 16 bases between them. The CDR3 sequence is CATSRNQESWETQYF. DNA of the CDR3: TGTGCCACCAGCAGGAACCAGGAGTCTTGGGAGACCCAGTACTTC.

The chain uses TRBV7-9 and TRBJ2-1, with TRBD1 matching over 9 bases. The CDR3 runs to 14 residues. The J segment lost 9 bases and the V segment lost 4 bases, leaving 7 bases of the junction unmatched. The germline V gene encodes CDR1 SEHNR and CDR2 FQNEAQ (reference sequence). DNA for the CDR3: TGTGCCAGCAGCTCCCGGGACAGGGACCGTGAGCAGTTCTTC. This translates into CASSSRDRDREQFF.

In its sample, this clone was seen a few times. The J gene is TRBJ2-3, the V gene TRBV28; D unresolved. CDR3 length: 12 amino acids. V dropped 5 bases and J dropped 6 bases, with 9 bases sitting between them. Germline assignment: CDR1 MDHEN and CDR2 SYDVKM. CDR3 sequence (DNA): TGTGCCAGCAGTGTTCAATTCGATACGCAGTATTTT. This gives the protein CASSVQFDTQYF.

This clone turned up a few times. The chain carries TRBV5-1 and TRBJ2-7, with 7 bases aligning to TRBD2. This CDR3 comprises 14 residues. V shed 0 bases and J 6 bases; nucleotides not matched to a gene: 6. Per germline, CDR1 SGHRS and CDR2 YFSETQ. The CDR3 sequence is CASSLDGRTVEQYF. The DNA of the CDR3 is TGCGCCAGCAGCTTGGACGGGAGGACGGTCGAGCAGTACTTC.

This clone was counted a few times. This rearrangement joins TRBV6-4 to TRBJ2-4; a weak D match, TRBD2 (6 bases). Trimming shortened V by 3 bases and J by 9 bases, and 12 bases separated the two germline ends. CDR1 is MRHNA, CDR2 SNTAGT, per germline. The length of the CDR3 is 13 residues. As DNA, the CDR3 is TGTGCCAGCAGTGAATCGGAGGGAACCATTCAGTACTTC. Translation: CASSESEGTIQYF.